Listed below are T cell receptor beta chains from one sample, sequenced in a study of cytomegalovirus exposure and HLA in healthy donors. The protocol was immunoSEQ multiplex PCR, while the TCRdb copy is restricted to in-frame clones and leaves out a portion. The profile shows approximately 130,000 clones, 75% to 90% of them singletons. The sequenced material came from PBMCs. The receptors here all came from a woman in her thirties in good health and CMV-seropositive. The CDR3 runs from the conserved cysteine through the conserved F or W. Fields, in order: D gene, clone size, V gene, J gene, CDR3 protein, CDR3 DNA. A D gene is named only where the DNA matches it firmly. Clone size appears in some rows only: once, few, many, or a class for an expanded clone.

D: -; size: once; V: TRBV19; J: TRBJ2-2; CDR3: CASRVRAGELFF; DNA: TGTGCCAGTAGAGTGAGGGCAGGGGAGCTGTTTTTT
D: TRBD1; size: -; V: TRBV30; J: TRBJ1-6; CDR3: CAWNRNDRGVVNSPLHF; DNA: TGTGCCTGGAACCGCAACGACAGGGGGGTAGTTAATTCACCCCTCCACTTT
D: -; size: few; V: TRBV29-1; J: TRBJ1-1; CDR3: CSVRRLGVTEAFF; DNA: TGCAGCGTGAGGAGGCTCGGGGTCACTGAAGCTTTCTTT
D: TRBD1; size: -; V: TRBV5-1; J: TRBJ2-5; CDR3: CASSSRQGVLVQYF; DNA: TGCGCCAGCAGCTCACGACAGGGGGTATTAGTCCAGTACTTC
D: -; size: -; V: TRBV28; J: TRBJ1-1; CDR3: CASALIGAFTEAFF; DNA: TGTGCCAGCGCCTTGATAGGGGCATTCACTGAAGCTTTCTTT
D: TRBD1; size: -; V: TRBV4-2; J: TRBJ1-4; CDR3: CASSQASGQGDEKLFF; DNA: TGTGCCAGCAGCCAAGCTTCAGGACAGGGAGATGAAAAACTGTTTTTT
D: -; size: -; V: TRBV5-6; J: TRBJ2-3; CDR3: CASSFGTDTQYF; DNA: TGTGCCAGCAGCTTCGGTACAGATACGCAGTATTTT
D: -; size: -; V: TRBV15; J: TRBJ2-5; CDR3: CATSRVRSTTGQETQYF; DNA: TGTGCCACCAGCAGAGTGAGATCCACGACAGGTCAAGAGACCCAGTACTTC
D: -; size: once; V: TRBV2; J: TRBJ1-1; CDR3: CASPAPNRNTEAFF; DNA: TGTGCCAGCCCAGCCCCCAACAGGAACACTGAAGCTTTCTTT
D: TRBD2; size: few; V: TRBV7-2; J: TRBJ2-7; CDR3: CASSSTRLAGAHEQYF; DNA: TGTGCCAGCAGCTCCACAAGACTAGCGGGAGCGCACGAGCAGTACTTC
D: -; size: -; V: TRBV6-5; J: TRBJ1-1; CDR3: CASSHDGGEAFF; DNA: TGTGCCAGCAGTCACGACGGGGGTGAAGCTTTCTTT
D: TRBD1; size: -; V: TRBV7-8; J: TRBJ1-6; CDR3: CASSRAQGISPLHF; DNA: TGTGCCAGCAGCCGGGCACAGGGGATTTCACCCCTCCACTTT
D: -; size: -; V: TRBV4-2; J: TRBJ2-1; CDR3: CASSQDPLNEQFF; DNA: TGTGCCAGCAGCCAAGACCCCCTCAATGAGCAGTTCTTC
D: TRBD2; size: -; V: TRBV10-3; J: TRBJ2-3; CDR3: CAIRVAGGGDSTDTQYF; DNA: TGTGCCATCAGAGTAGCGGGAGGAGGGGACAGCACAGATACGCAGTATTTT
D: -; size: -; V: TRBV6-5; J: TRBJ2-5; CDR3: CASSQQNQETQYF; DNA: TGTGCCAGCAGCCAACAGAACCAAGAGACCCAGTACTTC
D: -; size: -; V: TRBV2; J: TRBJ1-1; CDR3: CAILRGTEAFF; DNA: TGTGCCATCCTAAGAGGCACTGAAGCTTTCTTT
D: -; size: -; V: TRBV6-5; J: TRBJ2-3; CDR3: CASSYSIPPEADTQYF; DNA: TGTGCCAGCAGTTACTCGATACCCCCCGAGGCAGATACGCAGTATTTT
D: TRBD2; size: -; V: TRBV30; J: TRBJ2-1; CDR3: CAWTRRGGIHNEQFF; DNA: TGTGCCTGGACCCGCCGGGGGGGGATTCACAATGAGCAGTTCTTC
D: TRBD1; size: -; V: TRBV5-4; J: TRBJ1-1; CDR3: CASSSPQGATTEALF; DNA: TGTGCCAGCAGCTCCCCTCAGGGGGCTACGACTGAAGCTCTCTTT